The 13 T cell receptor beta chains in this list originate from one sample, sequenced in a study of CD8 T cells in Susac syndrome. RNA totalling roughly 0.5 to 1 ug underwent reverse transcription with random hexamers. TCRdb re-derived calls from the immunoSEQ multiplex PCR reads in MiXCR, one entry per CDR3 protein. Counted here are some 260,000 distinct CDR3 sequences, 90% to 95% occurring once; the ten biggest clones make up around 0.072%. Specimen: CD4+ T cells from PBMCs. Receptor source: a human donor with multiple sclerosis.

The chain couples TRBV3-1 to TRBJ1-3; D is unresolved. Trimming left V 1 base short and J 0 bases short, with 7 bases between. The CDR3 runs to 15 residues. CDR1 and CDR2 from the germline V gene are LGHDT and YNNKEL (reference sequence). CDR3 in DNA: TGTGCCAGCAGCCAAGGGTCGAGCTCTGGAAACACCATATATTTT. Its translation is CASSQGSSSGNTIYF.

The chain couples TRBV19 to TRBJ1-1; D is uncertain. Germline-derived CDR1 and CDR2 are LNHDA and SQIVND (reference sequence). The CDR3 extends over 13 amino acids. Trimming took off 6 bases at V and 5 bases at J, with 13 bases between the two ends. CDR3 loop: CASRTQLETEAFF. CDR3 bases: TGTGCCAGTAGGACGCAGCTGGAGACTGAAGCTTTCTTT.

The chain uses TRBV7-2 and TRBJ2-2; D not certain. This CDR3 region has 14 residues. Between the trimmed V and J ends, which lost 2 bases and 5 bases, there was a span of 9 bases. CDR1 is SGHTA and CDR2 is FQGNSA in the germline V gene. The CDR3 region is CASSLPLGTGELFF. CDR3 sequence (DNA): TGTGCCAGCAGCTTACCCCTCGGAACCGGGGAGCTGTTTTTT. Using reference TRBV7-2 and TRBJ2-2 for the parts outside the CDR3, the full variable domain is GAGVSQSPSNKVTEKGKDVELRCDPISGHTALYWYRQSLGQGLEFLIYFQGNSAPDKSGLPSDRFSAERTGGSVSTLTIQRTQQEDSAVYLCASSLPLGTGELFFGEGSRLTVL.

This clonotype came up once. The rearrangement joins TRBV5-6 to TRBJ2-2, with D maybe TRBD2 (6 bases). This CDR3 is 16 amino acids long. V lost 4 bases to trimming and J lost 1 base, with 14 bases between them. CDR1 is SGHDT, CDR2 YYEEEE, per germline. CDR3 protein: CASSHIRGLNTGELFF. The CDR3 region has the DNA TGTGCCAGCAGCCACATACGGGGACTGAACACCGGGGAGCTGTTTTTT.

The CDR3 sequence is CSVGDSPNEKLFF. CDR3 sequence (DNA): TGCAGCGTTGGGGACAGCCCTAATGAAAAACTGTTTTTT. This sequence joins TRBV29-1 and TRBJ1-4; 7 bases map to TRBD1. The CDR3 totals 13 residues. V shed 4 bases, J shed 3 bases, and the junction held 2 bases outside the gene matches. The germline gives CDR1 SQVTM, CDR2 ANQGSEA.

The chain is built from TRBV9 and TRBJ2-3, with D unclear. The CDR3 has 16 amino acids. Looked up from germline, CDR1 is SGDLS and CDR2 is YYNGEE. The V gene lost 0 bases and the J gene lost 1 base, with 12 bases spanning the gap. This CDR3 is CASSVAARRGTDTQYF. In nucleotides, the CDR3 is TGTGCCAGCAGCGTAGCGGCCCGAAGGGGCACAGATACGCAGTATTTT.

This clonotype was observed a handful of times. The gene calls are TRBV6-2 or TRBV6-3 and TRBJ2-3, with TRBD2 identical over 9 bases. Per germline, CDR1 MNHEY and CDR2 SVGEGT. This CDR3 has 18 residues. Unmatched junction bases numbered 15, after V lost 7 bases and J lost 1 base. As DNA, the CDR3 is TGTGCCAGCATGGATAGCGGGAGTGGGCCCCGCGGCACAGATACGCAGTATTTT. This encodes CASMDSGSGPRGTDTQYF.

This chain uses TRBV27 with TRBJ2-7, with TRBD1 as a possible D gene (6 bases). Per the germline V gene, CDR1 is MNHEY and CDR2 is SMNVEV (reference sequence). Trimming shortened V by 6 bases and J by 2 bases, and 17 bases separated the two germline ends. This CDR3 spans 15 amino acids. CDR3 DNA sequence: TGTGCCAGCAGACCCGACAGGCTAGGTGCCTACGAGCAGTACTTC. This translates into CASRPDRLGAYEQYF.

For the CDR3, the DNA is TGTGCCAGCAGAGACCTGGGACTTCGGAACCCGACAGATACGCAGTATTTT. It translates to CASRDLGLRNPTDTQYF. The chain has TRBV2 and TRBJ2-3, with D perhaps TRBD2 (6 bases). This CDR3 contains 17 residues. Germline CDR1 is SNHLY and CDR2 is FYNNEI. V dropped 6 bases and J dropped 3 bases, with 22 bases sitting between them.

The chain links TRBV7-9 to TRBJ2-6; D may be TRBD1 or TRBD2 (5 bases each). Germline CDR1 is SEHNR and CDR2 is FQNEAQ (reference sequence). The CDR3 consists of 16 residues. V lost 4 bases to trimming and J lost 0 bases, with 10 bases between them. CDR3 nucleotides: TGTGCCAGCAGCTCGTGGGACCACTCTGGGGCCAACGTCCTGACTTTC. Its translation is CASSSWDHSGANVLTF.

CDR3 amino acids: CASSHVQGHNEQFF. In nucleotides, the CDR3 is TGTGCCAGCAGTCATGTTCAGGGACACAATGAGCAGTTCTTC. The genes are TRBV5-6 and TRBJ2-1, with D possibly being TRBD1 or TRBD2 (5 bases each). The V end was cut by 5 bases, the J end by 5 bases, with 14 bases between. Germline V lookup: CDR1 SGHDT, CDR2 YYEEEE. The CDR3 is made up of 14 amino acids.

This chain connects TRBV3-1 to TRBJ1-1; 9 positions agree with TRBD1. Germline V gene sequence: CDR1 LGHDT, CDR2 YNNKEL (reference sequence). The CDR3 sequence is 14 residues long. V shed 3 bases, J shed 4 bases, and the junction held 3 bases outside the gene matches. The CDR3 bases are TGTGCCAGCAGCCAGACGGACAGGGGCACTGAAGCTTTCTTT. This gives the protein CASSQTDRGTEAFF.

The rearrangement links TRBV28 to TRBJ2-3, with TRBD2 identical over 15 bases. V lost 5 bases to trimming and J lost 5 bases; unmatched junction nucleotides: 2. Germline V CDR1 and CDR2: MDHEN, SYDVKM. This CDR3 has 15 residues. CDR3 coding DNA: TGTGCCAGCAGTCAGGGACTAGCGGGGGGAGATACGCAGTATTTT. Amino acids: CASSQGLAGGDTQYF.